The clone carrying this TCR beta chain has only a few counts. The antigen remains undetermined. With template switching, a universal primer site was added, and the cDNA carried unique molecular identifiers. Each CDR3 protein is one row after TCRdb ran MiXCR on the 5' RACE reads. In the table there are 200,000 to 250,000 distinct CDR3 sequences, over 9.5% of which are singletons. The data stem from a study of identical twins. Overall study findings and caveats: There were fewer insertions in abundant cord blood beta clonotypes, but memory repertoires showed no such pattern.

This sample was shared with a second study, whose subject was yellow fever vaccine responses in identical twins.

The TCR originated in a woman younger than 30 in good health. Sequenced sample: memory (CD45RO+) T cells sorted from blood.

CDR3 DNA sequence: TGCAGTGCGGGACAGGGTGGAGATACGCAGTATTTT. Translated: CSAGQGGDTQYF. The chain recombines TRBV20-1 with TRBJ2-3; 9 nucleotides align to TRBD1. Germline V gene sequence: CDR1 DFQATT, CDR2 SNEGSKA (reference sequence). Germline trimming cut 6 bases from V and 5 bases from J; bases unmatched to any gene: 3. The CDR3 runs to 12 residues.